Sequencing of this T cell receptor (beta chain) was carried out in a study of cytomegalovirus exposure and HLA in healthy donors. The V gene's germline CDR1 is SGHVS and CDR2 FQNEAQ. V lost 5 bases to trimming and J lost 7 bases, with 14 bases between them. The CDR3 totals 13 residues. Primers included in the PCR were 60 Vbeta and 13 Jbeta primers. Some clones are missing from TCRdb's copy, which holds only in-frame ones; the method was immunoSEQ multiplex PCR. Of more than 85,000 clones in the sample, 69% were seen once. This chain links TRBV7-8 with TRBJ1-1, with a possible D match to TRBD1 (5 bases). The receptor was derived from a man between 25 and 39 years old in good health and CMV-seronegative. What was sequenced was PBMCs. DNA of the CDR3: TGTGCCAGCAGCCCCTGGGGCAGCCTTGAAGCTTTCTTT. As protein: CASSPWGSLEAFF. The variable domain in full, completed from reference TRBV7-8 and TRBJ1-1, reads GAGVSQSPRYKVAKRGQDVALRCDPISGHVSLFWYQQALGQGPEFLTYFQNEAQLDKSGLPSDRFFAERPEGSVSTLKIQRTQQEDSAVYLCASSPWGSLEAFFGQGTRLTVV.